This is a list of T cell receptor beta chains from one sample in a study of cytomegalovirus exposure and HLA in healthy donors. Profiled with immunoSEQ multiplex PCR; TCRdb holds only in-frame clones, not every one. The sample comprises 150,000 to 200,000 clones, about 89% of which are singletons, and approximately 2.9% rests with the top ten. The sample taken for sequencing was PBMCs. These receptors were taken from a woman younger than 35 in good health and CMV-seropositive. The CDR3 runs from the conserved cysteine through the conserved F or W. A D gene is named only where the DNA matches it firmly. Clone size, where shown, is once, few, many, or a class for clones that have expanded.

d_call | j_call | clone_size | v_call | cdr3_aa | cdr3_nt
TRBD1 | TRBJ2-2 | . | TRBV19 | CASSLDRGHMTGELFF | TGTGCCAGTAGTCTCGACAGGGGGCATATGACCGGGGAGCTGTTTTTT
TRBD1 | TRBJ2-7 | . | TRBV27 | CASSSRQGGPYEQYF | TGTGCCAGCAGTTCCCGACAGGGGGGGCCCTACGAGCAGTACTTC
. | TRBJ1-1 | . | TRBV6-1 | CASTKGGAEAFF | TGTGCCAGCACCAAGGGGGGGGCTGAAGCTTTCTTT
. | TRBJ2-7 | . | TRBV4-1 | CASSQDAEALGGPDSYEQYF | TGCGCCAGCAGCCAAGATGCAGAGGCACTGGGGGGACCGGACTCCTACGAGCAGTACTTC
TRBD1 | TRBJ2-7 | . | TRBV27 | CASRGQYGYYEQYF | TGTGCCAGCAGGGGACAGTACGGTTACTACGAGCAGTACTTC
. | TRBJ1-2 | once | TRBV30 | CAWSVLGGALGYTF | TGTGCCTGGAGTGTACTCGGGGGGGCCCTAGGCTACACCTTC
. | TRBJ1-6 | . | TRBV30 | CARRSRSSYNSPLHF | TGTGCCCGCCGATCGCGGAGCTCCTATAATTCACCCCTCCACTTT
TRBD2 | TRBJ2-7 | . | TRBV6-5 | CASGLAEAYEQYF | TGTGCCAGCGGGCTAGCGGAAGCCTACGAGCAGTACTTC
TRBD2 | TRBJ2-3 | . | TRBV7-2 | CASSLERLAGGKEDTQYF | TGTGCCAGCAGCTTAGAGAGGCTAGCGGGTGGTAAGGAGGATACGCAGTATTTT
TRBD2 | TRBJ2-5 | . | TRBV7-9 | CASSPEASGTQYF | TGTGCCAGCAGCCCTGAGGCTAGCGGGACCCAGTACTTC
. | TRBJ2-7 | . | TRBV12-1 | CASSFARGYEQYF | TGTGCCAGCAGCTTTGCGCGGGGCTACGAGCAGTACTTC
TRBD2 | TRBJ2-2 | . | TRBV9 | CASSVTSGGAANTGELFF | TGTGCCAGCAGCGTTACTAGCGGGGGGGCCGCGAACACCGGGGAGCTGTTTTTT
. | TRBJ1-2 | . | TRBV6-6 | CASSQTGRQSNYGYTF | TGTGCCAGCAGCCAAACAGGGAGACAAAGTAACTATGGCTACACCTTC
. | TRBJ1-1 | . | TRBV5-1 | CASSPNLGRNTEAFF | TGCGCCAGCAGCCCGAATTTGGGGAGGAACACTGAAGCTTTCTTT
TRBD1 | TRBJ1-2 | . | TRBV5-1 | CASSKGQGDYGYTF | TGCGCCAGCAGCAAGGGACAGGGGGACTATGGCTACACCTTC
. | TRBJ2-3 | once | TRBV7-6 | CASSFRQLPDTQYF | TGTGCCAGCAGCTTTCGACAACTCCCAGATACGCAGTATTTT
. | TRBJ2-3 | . | TRBV2 | CASSERLIRDGKDTQYF | TGTGCCAGCAGTGAACGGCTTATCAGGGATGGGAAAGATACGCAGTATTTT
TRBD1 | TRBJ2-1 | once | TRBV5-1 | CASSAQTGGSYNEQFF | TGCGCCAGCAGCGCGCAAACAGGGGGCTCCTACAATGAGCAGTTCTTC
TRBD1 | TRBJ1-1 | . | TRBV9 | CASSVGQGLTEAFF | TGTGCCAGCAGCGTAGGACAGGGGCTCACTGAAGCTTTCTTT
. | TRBJ2-5 | . | TRBV30 | CAWSVLLLAERGQETQYF | TGTGCCTGGAGTGTACTTCTTTTAGCGGAGAGGGGCCAAGAGACCCAGTACTTC
. | TRBJ2-7 | . | TRBV7-9 | CASSFGQAYEQYF | TGTGCCAGCAGCTTTGGCCAAGCCTACGAGCAGTACTTC
. | TRBJ1-2 | . | TRBV5-1 | CASSLGGGRGYGYTF | TGCGCCAGCAGCTTGGGCGGGGGCCGGGGCTATGGCTACACCTTC
TRBD1 | TRBJ2-2 | once | TRBV7-9 | CASSSYRGAGELFF | TGTGCCAGCAGCTCTTACAGGGGGGCCGGGGAGCTGTTTTTT
. | TRBJ2-3 | once | TRBV10-3 | CAISEGFTDTQYF | TGTGCCATCAGTGAGGGCTTCACAGATACGCAGTATTTT
. | TRBJ2-7 | . | TRBV7-2 | CASSQRPSRQHEQYF | TGTGCCAGCAGCCAACGGCCTAGTCGGCAGCACGAGCAGTACTTC
TRBD1 | TRBJ2-5 | . | TRBV29-1 | CSATPLITGGSQYF | TGCAGCGCTACCCCACTCATCACAGGGGGCTCCCAGTACTTC
. | TRBJ1-5 | . | TRBV28 | CASSPLPGPGRGQPQHF | TGTGCCAGCAGTCCTCTCCCGGGACCCGGGAGGGGTCAGCCCCAGCATTTT
. | TRBJ2-3 | . | TRBV11-2 | CASSTPLEADRFTDTQYF | TGTGCCAGCAGCACGCCCCTGGAGGCGGACAGATTCACAGATACGCAGTATTTT
TRBD1 | TRBJ2-7 | . | TRBV5-1 | CASSLVGTGSYEQYF | TGCGCCAGCAGCTTGGTAGGGACAGGGTCTTACGAGCAGTACTTC
. | TRBJ2-2 | . | TRBV7-2 | CASSLGANTGELFF | TGTGCCAGCAGCTTAGGAGCTAACACCGGGGAGCTGTTTTTT
. | TRBJ2-3 | . | TRBV20-1 | CSGLLGDTQYF | TGCAGCGGATTATTGGGCGATACGCAGTATTTT
TRBD2 | TRBJ2-1 | . | TRBV7-3 | CASSLTSDEQFF | TGTGCCAGCAGCCTCACTAGCGATGAGCAGTTCTTC
TRBD1 | TRBJ1-2 | . | TRBV4-1 | CASSPTIADRADGYTF | TGCGCCAGCAGCCCCACCATAGCAGACAGGGCGGATGGCTACACCTTC
. | TRBJ1-2 | . | TRBV2 | CASEQGSRYGYTF | TGTGCCAGCGAACAGGGCTCGCGGTATGGCTACACCTTC
TRBD1 | TRBJ2-7 | few | TRBV19 | CASSIDGQGISYEQYF | TGTGCCAGTAGTATAGACGGACAGGGCATCTCCTACGAGCAGTACTTC
. | TRBJ2-7 | . | TRBV7-9 | CASGQVGGDEQYF | TGTGCCAGCGGTCAGGTGGGAGGTGACGAGCAGTACTTC
TRBD1 | TRBJ1-1 | . | TRBV7-9 | CASSLRGQGGTEAFF | TGTGCCAGCAGCCTCCGGGGACAGGGGGGGACTGAAGCTTTCTTT
TRBD1 | TRBJ2-7 | . | TRBV5-6 | CASLTGGTVEQYF | TGTGCCAGTCTGACAGGGGGGACGGTCGAGCAGTACTTC
. | TRBJ2-7 | . | TRBV7-2 | CASSLPGLKTYEQYF | TGTGCCAGCAGCTTACCAGGACTTAAAACCTACGAGCAGTACTTC
. | TRBJ1-1 | . | TRBV29-1 | CSAVSGARAEAFF | TGCAGCGCAGTTTCAGGGGCGAGGGCTGAAGCTTTCTTT
. | TRBJ1-5 | . | TRBV28 | CASSLGRGSSNQPQHF | TGTGCCAGCAGTTTGGGCAGGGGATCGAGCAATCAGCCCCAGCATTTT